This T cell receptor beta chain was captured in a study of blood T cell repertoires in COVID-19. The CDR3 loop spans 15 amino acids. V lost 2 bases, J lost 6 bases, and 14 bases lay in between. CDR1 SGHTA and CDR2 FQGNSA come from the germline V gene. Clinical history reported by participants formed the basis on which cohorts were assigned. The repertoire was sequenced with immunoSEQ multiplex PCR; TCRdb's copy has only in-frame clones and lacks some. The sample has about 180,000 clones; roughly nine tenths are singletons. The chain employs TRBV7-2 and TRBJ2-1; perhaps TRBD1 as D (5 bases). Sample: PBMCs or T cells enriched from blood (not recorded which). This clonotype originated in a woman aged 40-49 years with acute COVID-19. This chain's CDR3 is CASSLRTQATNEQFF. CDR3 sequence (DNA): TGTGCCAGCAGCTTACGGACACAGGCCACCAATGAGCAGTTCTTC.